These 10 T cell receptor beta chains were sequenced from one sample in a study of shared clonotypes between healthy human individuals. Profiled with immunoSEQ multiplex PCR; TCRdb holds only in-frame clones, not every one. The sample includes roughly 380,000 clones, around 96% of them seen just once. The material sequenced was memory CD8+ T cells sorted from blood. Subset reported: CD45RO+ cells pooled with CCR7-negative TemRA cells. These receptors were collected from a man aged 25 to 40 in good health.

The V gene is TRBV4-1, the J gene TRBJ2-1; 8 positions agree with TRBD1. This CDR3 is built from 13 residues. V trimming: 4 bases; J trimming: 6 bases; junction bases outside the gene matches: 2. Germline CDR1 is MGHRA and CDR2 is YSYEKL. In DNA form, the CDR3 reads TGCGCCAGCAGCCTAGACAGGGGCAATGAGCAGTTCTTC. It translates to CASSLDRGNEQFF.

This sequence joins TRBV27 and TRBJ1-1; no definite D call. CDR3 length: 12 amino acids. Per germline, CDR1 MNHEY and CDR2 SMNVEV (reference sequence). The germline V and J ends were trimmed by 3 bases and 7 bases, with 9 bases remaining between them. The CDR3 DNA reads as TGTGCCAGCAGTTTCCGAGGAAGTGAAGCTTTCTTT. Translation gives CASSFRGSEAFF.

The chain combines TRBV5-1 with TRBJ2-1; possible D gene TRBD1, 5 bases. Germline CDR1 and CDR2: SGHRS and YFSETQ. This CDR3 region has 13 residues. Trimming cost V 0 bases and J 8 bases, with 9 bases left between them. CDR3 region: CASSLGGRDEQFF. The CDR3 nucleotides read TGCGCCAGCAGCTTGGGGGGCAGGGATGAGCAGTTCTTC. The full variable domain, with the rest looked up from reference TRBV5-1 and TRBJ2-1, is KAGVTQTPRYLIKTRGQQVTLSCSPISGHRSVSWYQQTPGQGLQFLFEYFSETQRNKGNFPGRFSGRQFSNSRSEMNVSTLELGDSALYLCASSLGGRDEQFFGPGTRLTVL.

The chain uses TRBV10-3 and TRBJ2-5; 10 positions agree with TRBD2. Germline CDR1 reads ENHRY; CDR2 reads SYGVKD. The J segment lost 5 bases and the V segment lost 2 bases, leaving 5 bases of the junction unmatched. This CDR3 has 15 residues. CDR3 in amino acids: CAISESGRAGETQYF. CDR3 nucleotides: TGTGCCATCAGTGAGAGCGGGAGGGCCGGGGAGACCCAGTACTTC.

This chain connects TRBV29-1 to TRBJ2-3, with no clear D. This CDR3 contains 15 residues. The germline CDR1 and CDR2 sequences are SQVTM and ANQGSEA. Trimming removed 3 bases at V and 2 bases at J, with 15 bases between. DNA of the CDR3: TGCAGCGTTGATAGGCCTTCCTTCCCCACAGATACGCAGTATTTT. Amino acid sequence: CSVDRPSFPTDTQYF.

The J gene is TRBJ1-1, the V gene TRBV13; D is uncertain. V was pared by 3 bases and J by 5 bases, with 4 bases between. CDR1 is PRHDT and CDR2 is FYEKMQ in the germline V gene (reference sequence). CDR3 size: 11 residues. The CDR3 DNA reads TGTGCCAGCAGCTTCCGAACTGAAGCTTTCTTT. It codes for CASSFRTEAFF.

This clone was picked up one time. V usage is TRBV4-1 and J usage is TRBJ1-5, with a possible D match to TRBD1 (5 bases). Trimming removed 1 base from V and 6 bases from J, with 10 bases in between. The CDR3 loop spans 14 amino acids. Germline-derived CDR1 and CDR2 are MGHRA and YSYEKL. CDR3 in amino acids: CASSQGQGGQPQHF. In DNA form, the CDR3 reads TGCGCCAGCAGCCAAGGGCAGGGCGGTCAGCCCCAGCATTTT.

This clone was seen only once. The genes are TRBV29-1 and TRBJ2-3; maybe TRBD2 (6 bases). Germline V gene sequence: CDR1 SQVTM, CDR2 ANQGSEA. Trimming took 4 bases from V and 3 from J, leaving 8 bases between them. The CDR3 sequence is 12 residues long. The CDR3 DNA is TGCAGCGTTGTCGGGACTACAGATACGCAGTATTTT. Translated: CSVVGTTDTQYF.

With regard to this clone: At one end, the junction sequence differs from germline, possibly due to a read error. The chain links TRBV7-2 to TRBJ2-6, with D perhaps matching TRBD2 (6 bases). Per the germline V gene, CDR1 is SGHTA and CDR2 is FQGNSA. The CDR3 sequence is 15 residues long. The CDR3 sequence: CASSVAASGANVLTF. The CDR3 coding sequence is TGTGCCAGCAGCGTAGCGGCCTCTGGGGCCAACGTCCTGACTTTC.

The rearrangement joins TRBV4-1 to TRBJ2-7; 8 nucleotides line up with TRBD2. In germline, CDR1 is MGHRA, CDR2 YSYEKL. Germline trimming cut 0 bases from V and 6 bases from J; bases unmatched to any gene: 7. This CDR3 contains 15 residues. The CDR3 region has the DNA TGCGCCAGCAGCCAAGAGGCAGCGGGAGTAATCGAGCAGTACTTC. Amino acids: CASSQEAAGVIEQYF.